The 16 T cell receptor beta chains presented below share a single source sample, sequenced in a study of T cells in Graves' hyperthyroidism and ophthalmopathy. Using RNA transcripts as the source, TCR beta CDR3 regions were amplified. The primer set for the first-round RT-PCR of the TCR CDR3 was HTBI. Each CDR3 protein is one row after TCRdb ran MiXCR on the multiplex PCR reads. The sample lists about 640,000 distinct CDR3 sequences, about a fifth occurring once. Sequencing used blood. The receptors stem from a man aged 30-40 years with Graves' ophthalmopathy.

This clonotype came up many times. This chain's CDR3 is CASSLIVRGDLDTQYF. As DNA, the CDR3 is TGTGCCAGCAGCTTAATCGTCCGGGGCGACCTGGATACGCAGTATTTT. The gene calls are TRBV11-2 and TRBJ2-3; the D gene could be TRBD1 or TRBD2 (5 bases each). Germline V gene lookup returns CDR1 SGHAT and CDR2 FQNNGV. The CDR3 covers 16 residues. With 2 bases removed from V and 6 bases from J, the gap between germline ends came to 18 bases.

This clonotype was detected a few times. The DNA for the CDR3 is TGTGCCAGCAGCTTCCTAGCCAGACGGGAGGGAGAAGATACGCAGTATTTT. Residues: CASSFLARREGEDTQYF. The gene calls are TRBV6-2 or TRBV6-3 and TRBJ2-3, with 8 bases aligning to TRBD2. The CDR3 runs to 17 residues. Germline CDR1 is MNHEY and CDR2 is SVGEGT. Trimming at V came to 6 bases and at J to 5 bases, leaving 16 bases not matched to a gene.

This clonotype was picked up a small number of times. The V call is TRBV12-3 or TRBV12-4, the J call TRBJ2-1, with 11 bases that match TRBD2. V was clipped by 5 bases and J by 6 bases; unmatched bases: 6. This CDR3 is 15 amino acids long. The CDR3 nucleotides are TGTGCCAGCAGTACCCTAGCGGGAGGTCCCAATGAGCAGTTCTTC. This translates into CASSTLAGGPNEQFF.

The chain joins TRBV6-1 to TRBJ2-1; no firm D call. Trimming took off 5 bases at V and 2 bases at J, with 7 bases between the two ends. CDR1 and CDR2 from the germline V gene are MNHNS and SASEGT. CDR3 size: 13 residues. The CDR3 region is CASSTEAYNEQFF. The CDR3 DNA reads as TGTGCCAGCAGTACAGAAGCCTACAATGAGCAGTTCTTC.

The gene calls are TRBV7-9 and TRBJ2-5, with D perhaps TRBD1 (6 bases). CDR1 is SEHNR and CDR2 is FQNEAQ in the germline V gene (reference sequence). Between the trimmed V and J ends, which lost 8 bases and 2 bases, there was a span of 15 bases. The CDR3 covers 14 residues. The CDR3 region is CASRMIGQQETQYF. In DNA, the CDR3 is TGTGCCAGCCGGATGATCGGACAGCAAGAGACCCAGTACTTC. Full variable domain (missing parts from reference TRBV7-9 and TRBJ2-5): DTGVSQNPRHKITKRGQNVTFRCDPISEHNRLYWYRQTLGQGPEFLTYFQNEAQLEKSRLLSDRFSAERPKGSFSTLEIQRTEQGDSAMYLCASRMIGQQETQYFGPGTRLLVL.

This clonotype was picked up many times. This chain joins TRBV6-1 and TRBJ1-1, with D unclear. Between the trimmed V and J ends, which lost 2 bases and 0 bases, there was a span of 10 bases. The length of the CDR3 is 15 residues. Germline V lookup: CDR1 MNHNS, CDR2 SASEGT. CDR3 region: CASSEKVHLNTEAFF. The CDR3 DNA is TGTGCCAGCAGTGAAAAGGTACACCTGAACACTGAAGCTTTCTTT.

With respect to this clonotype: A much larger clonotype is one base distant, so this may be a read error. V and J are TRBV30 and TRBJ1-2; 10 bases fit TRBD1. The CDR3 covers 13 residues. In germline, CDR1 is GTSNPN, CDR2 SVGIG (reference sequence). The CDR3 nucleotides read TGTGCCTTCTCCCGACAGGGGGCGCGAGGCTACGCCTTC. Protein sequence: CAFSRQGARGYAF.

This rearrangement joins TRBV30 to TRBJ2-2; D is ambiguous. Germline V gene sequence: CDR1 GTSNPN, CDR2 SVGIG (reference sequence). Trimming cost V 3 bases and J 4 bases, with 9 bases left between them. The CDR3 is made up of 13 amino acids. CDR3 nucleotides: TGTGCCTGGAGCTTGCGGAGCACCGGGGAGCTGTTTTTT. This sequence encodes CAWSLRSTGELFF.

This clonotype was seen a handful of times. The rearrangement joins TRBV24-1 to TRBJ2-5; 8 nucleotides align to TRBD2. The CDR3 loop spans 13 amino acids. Germline CDR1 and CDR2: KGHDR and SFDVKD. Trimming took 9 bases from V and 6 from J; bases not matched to a gene: 8. The CDR3 DNA is TGTGCCACCGGGGTAGCGGGATCGCAGACCCAGTACTTC. Residues: CATGVAGSQTQYF.

This chain uses TRBV28 with TRBJ2-5, with 11 nucleotides matching TRBD1. Germline V gene lookup returns CDR1 MDHEN and CDR2 SYDVKM. The CDR3 covers 15 residues. Losses at the gene ends were 5 bases for V and 5 bases for J; bases not matched to a gene: 7. CDR3 nucleotides: TGTGCCAGCAGTATCTGGGACAGGGGGTATGAGACCCAGTACTTC. It yields the protein CASSIWDRGYETQYF. Full variable domain (outside the CDR3, taken from reference TRBV28 and TRBJ2-5): DVKVTQSSRYLVKRTGEKVFLECVQDMDHENMFWYRQDPGLGLRLIYFSYDVKMKEKGDIPEGYSVSREKKERFSLILESASTNQTSMYLCASSIWDRGYETQYFGPGTRLLVL.

V is TRBV20-1 and J is TRBJ1-4, with D unclear. Germline CDR1 is DFQATT and CDR2 is SNEGSKA (reference sequence). The CDR3 consists of 12 residues. With 7 bases removed from V and 3 bases from J, the gap between germline ends came to 9 bases. CDR3 protein: CSVRRSNEKLFF. The CDR3, as DNA: TGCAGTGTCAGGAGATCTAATGAAAAACTGTTTTTT.

This clonotype turned up a few times. The rearrangement uses TRBV28 and TRBJ2-7, with a weak D call TRBD1 (7 bases). V lost 6 bases, J lost 7 bases, and 16 bases lay in between. Germline values: CDR1 MDHEN, CDR2 SYDVKM. This CDR3 has 13 residues. CDR3 residues: CASRRTGGDEQYF. CDR3 nucleotides: TGTGCCAGCAGACGGACAGGAGGGGATGAGCAGTACTTC.

In this sample, this clonotype turned up a few times. This chain links TRBV14 with TRBJ2-5; TRBD1 matches 10 bases. V dropped 4 bases and J dropped 5; count of bases not matched to a gene: 7. Germline CDR1 is SGHDN and CDR2 is FVKESK. This CDR3 comprises 15 residues. CDR3 residues: CASSPRQGARETQYF. The CDR3 region has the DNA TGTGCCAGCAGCCCTAGACAGGGGGCAAGGGAGACCCAGTACTTC.

The chain couples TRBV4-1 to TRBJ2-5; D may be TRBD2 (5 bases). The germline V and J ends were trimmed by 6 bases and 2 bases, with 13 bases remaining between them. Germline V lookup: CDR1 MGHRA, CDR2 YSYEKL. This CDR3 spans 14 amino acids. The CDR3 bases are TGCGCCAGCAGGGCCGGACTGGGTCAAGAGACCCAGTACTTC. Protein: CASRAGLGQETQYF.

The chain recombines TRBV9 with TRBJ1-6; TRBD1 might be the D (5 bases). This CDR3 contains 16 residues. Germline V gene data show CDR1 as SGDLS and CDR2 as YYNGEE. The germline V and J ends were trimmed by 4 bases and 10 bases, with 21 bases remaining between them. The CDR3, as DNA: TGTGCCAGCAGCCCATCCTCGGCCAGGGTTGGGTCACCCCTCCACTTT. This encodes CASSPSSARVGSPLHF.

This clonotype was recorded many times. The chain joins TRBV6-2 or TRBV6-3 to TRBJ2-7, with D unclear. V gave up 5 bases and J gave up 9 bases, with 11 bases separating them. CDR1 and CDR2 (germline): MNHEY, SVGEGT. This CDR3 region has 11 residues. The CDR3 DNA follows: TGTGCCAGCAGTGTCGCCTCCGGGCAGTACTTC. Its translation is CASSVASGQYF.